Below, 2 T cell receptor beta chains from the same sample are listed, as sequenced in a study of blood T cell repertoires in COVID-19. Sequencing was performed with immunoSEQ multiplex PCR; in TCRdb, only in-frame clones are kept and a portion is missing. Here the sample spans roughly 180,000 clones, roughly 81% being singletons. The material sequenced was peripheral blood. Receptor source: a woman in her forties with COVID-19, enrolled during active disease.

A few counts support this clone. The gene calls are TRBV30 and TRBJ1-5; no clear D gene. CDR3 length: 14 residues. The germline V gene has CDR1 GTSNPN and CDR2 SVGIG (reference sequence). V was cut by 0 bases and J by 5 bases, with 11 bases left in between. The CDR3, as DNA: TGTGCCTGGAGTGTACTTAGTGCGGATCAGCCCCAGCATTTT. Its translation: CAWSVLSADQPQHF.

V usage is TRBV27 and J usage is TRBJ2-1, with TRBD1 identical over 8 bases. CDR3 length equals 15 residues. In germline, CDR1 is MNHEY, CDR2 SMNVEV (reference sequence). The ends lost 4 bases at V and 4 bases at J; junction bases unmatched: 6. In DNA form, the CDR3 reads TGTGCCAGCAGTTCGGACAGGGATCTTTACAATGAGCAGTTCTTC. Encoded protein: CASSSDRDLYNEQFF.